Shown below are 5 T cell receptor beta chains from a single sample sequenced in a study of T cell repertoires in cytomegalovirus infection. These TCRs are of unknown antigen specificity. TCRdb passed the reads through MiXCR, listing each CDR3 protein once. The sample holds under 350,000 distinct CDR3 sequences, less than 25% seen once. The sequences come from cultured PBMCs, collected from culture after CMV antigen stimulation. Every receptor here comes from a human donor in good health (CMV status not recorded). Some clones in this sample may be carry-over from other donors' samples.

Concerning this clonotype: This may be a read error, as it is one base from a much larger clone. The chain employs TRBV12-3 or TRBV12-4 and TRBJ1-1; a weak D match, TRBD1 (5 bases). The germline V and J ends were trimmed by 5 bases and 4 bases, with 17 bases remaining between them. This CDR3 is built from 15 residues. CDR3 in DNA: TGTGCCAGCAGTAACCGGGCCCTGGGGGGCACTGAAGCTTTCTTT. The encoded protein is CASSNRALGGTEAFF.

This clonotype showed up many times. The J gene is TRBJ1-2, the V gene TRBV7-2; tentative D call: TRBD1 (5 bases). V was cut by 5 bases and J by 4 bases, with 17 bases left in between. CDR1 and CDR2 from the germline V gene are SGHTA and FQGNSA. CDR3 length: 15 residues. CDR3 sequence (DNA): TGTGCCAGCAGCCAGGCCGGTGGGGGAGGCTATGGCTACACCTTC. Translating gives CASSQAGGGGYGYTF.

V is TRBV29-1 and J is TRBJ2-2; 9 positions agree with TRBD2. V lost 7 bases and J lost 4; bases outside the gene matches: 7. CDR1 is SQVTM and CDR2 is ANQGSEA in the germline V gene. This CDR3 spans 14 amino acids. The CDR3 region is CSAPLAGSTGELFF. The CDR3 DNA reads TGCAGCGCCCCGCTAGCGGGATCCACCGGGGAGCTGTTTTTT.

The chain employs TRBV7-9 and TRBJ2-7, with TRBD2 matching 7 bases. Germline V gives CDR1 SEHNR, CDR2 FQNEAQ (reference sequence). The CDR3 loop spans 15 amino acids. Trimming at V came to 5 bases and at J to 0 bases, leaving 7 bases not matched to a gene. The CDR3 nucleotides are TGTGCCAGCAGCCACGCAGCGGGGCTCTCCTACGAGCAGTACTTC. Translating it yields CASSHAAGLSYEQYF.

This clonotype was counted a few times. The chain combines TRBV20-1 with TRBJ1-6; 12 nucleotides match TRBD1. Looked up from germline, CDR1 is DFQATT and CDR2 is SNEGSKA (reference sequence). The CDR3 contains 14 residues. With 6 bases clipped from V and 9 bases from J, the junction kept 6 bases outside the gene matches. Here the CDR3 DNA reads TGCAGTGCCTGGGACAGGGGGCAGGGTTCACCCCTCCACTTT. As protein: CSAWDRGQGSPLHF.